The rows below give T cell receptor beta chains drawn from one sample of a study of T-cell memory formation after mild COVID-19. In TCRdb, the 5' RACE reads were re-called with MiXCR into one record per CDR3 protein. The table has more than 250,000 distinct CDR3 sequences, around 15% seen once. Sequencing was performed on PBMCs or a T cell subset sorted from them (not recorded which). Source of these receptors: a man aged 18 to 30 who had mild COVID-19 (a few samples of this study predate the infection). Cell type and time point are not known. CDR3s include the opening cysteine and the closing phenylalanine or tryptophan. A D gene is named only where the DNA matches it firmly. Size is omitted from some rows. Given values are once, few, many or a class for expanded clones.

J | size | D | V | CDR3 | DNA
TRBJ1-6 | NA | NA | TRBV4-3 | CASSQDPGNNSPLHF | TGCGCCAGCAGCCAAGACCCAGGAAATAATTCACCCCTCCACTTT
TRBJ2-2 | once | NA | TRBV30 | CAWKVGELFF | TGTGCCTGGAAGGTCGGGGAGCTGTTTTTT
TRBJ1-5 | NA | TRBD1 | TRBV10-3 | CAISELGTGPNQPQHF | TGTGCCATCAGTGAGTTGGGGACAGGTCCCAATCAGCCCCAGCATTTT
TRBJ2-3 | NA | TRBD2 | TRBV7-8 | CASSLVAGEDTQYF | TGTGCCAGCAGCTTAGTAGCGGGGGAAGATACGCAGTATTTT
TRBJ2-7 | NA | NA | TRBV6-2/TRBV6-3 | CASREWITDYEQYF | TGTGCCAGCAGAGAGTGGATAACAGACTACGAGCAGTACTTC
TRBJ2-1 | few | NA | TRBV29-1 | CSAMDQTDNEQFF | TGCAGCGCTATGGACCAGACGGACAATGAGCAGTTCTTC
TRBJ1-6 | few | TRBD1 | TRBV20-1 | CSARGTGSSYNSPLHF | TGCAGTGCTAGAGGGACAGGAAGCTCCTATAATTCACCCCTCCACTTT
TRBJ2-3 | NA | NA | TRBV20-1 | CSAIGATSTDTQYF | TGCAGTGCTATTGGGGCCACTAGCACAGATACGCAGTATTTT
TRBJ2-3 | NA | TRBD2 | TRBV5-4 | CASSLALAGDTQYF | TGTGCCAGCAGCTTGGCGCTAGCGGGAGATACGCAGTATTTT
TRBJ2-3 | NA | TRBD2 | TRBV20-1 | CSAQTSGGPRYTQYF | TGCAGTGCACAAACTAGCGGGGGCCCTCGCTATACGCAGTATTTT
TRBJ2-2 | many | TRBD2 | TRBV2 | CASSKLAALTGELFF | TGTGCCAGCAGTAAGCTAGCGGCGCTCACCGGGGAGCTGTTTTTT
TRBJ2-3 | many | TRBD2 | TRBV5-1 | CASSPGLAGAPPRTDTQYF | TGCGCCAGCAGCCCGGGACTAGCGGGGGCGCCACCGCGCACAGATACGCAGTATTTT
TRBJ1-2 | many | TRBD1 | TRBV5-1 | CASSPEGAIANYGYTF | TGCGCCAGCAGCCCCGAGGGGGCAATAGCTAACTATGGCTACACCTTC
TRBJ2-5 | NA | NA | TRBV29-1 | CSVYGYLEGGETQYF | TGCAGCGTATACGGATATTTGGAAGGGGGAGAGACCCAGTACTTC
TRBJ2-3 | many | TRBD1 | TRBV20-1 | CSGQGEADTQYF | TGCAGTGGACAGGGCGAGGCAGATACGCAGTATTTT
TRBJ1-5 | few | TRBD1 | TRBV2 | CASSDGTGFSQPQHF | TGTGCCAGCAGTGACGGGACAGGGTTCAGTCAGCCCCAGCATTTT
TRBJ2-7 | NA | TRBD2 | TRBV6-2/TRBV6-3 | CATLGTSGFYEQYF | TGTGCCACCCTGGGGACTAGCGGATTTTACGAGCAGTACTTC
TRBJ1-1 | NA | TRBD1 | TRBV10-3 | CAIRGQTNTEAFF | TGTGCCATCAGGGGACAGACGAACACTGAAGCTTTCTTT
TRBJ2-5 | few | NA | TRBV19 | CASSLRGLQETQYF | TGTGCCAGTAGTTTACGAGGGTTACAAGAGACCCAGTACTTC
TRBJ2-1 | NA | TRBD2 | TRBV5-1 | CASSTEAGTIREFF | TGCGCCAGCAGCACCGAGGCGGGGACTATTCGAGAATTCTTC
TRBJ2-1 | many | NA | TRBV6-2/TRBV6-3 | CASSYGDEQFF | TGTGCCAGCAGTTACGGTGATGAGCAGTTCTTC
TRBJ2-1 | many | TRBD1 | TRBV12-3/TRBV12-4 | CASSLLVGQGVYNEQFF | TGTGCCAGCAGTTTACTTGTAGGGCAGGGGGTGTACAATGAGCAGTTCTTC
TRBJ2-5 | NA | TRBD2 | TRBV6-5 | CASSYSRGVQETQYF | TGTGCCAGCAGTTACTCGCGGGGGGTCCAAGAGACCCAGTACTTC
TRBJ2-7 | many | NA | TRBV5-4 | CASSLQGTYEQYF | TGTGCCAGCAGCTTGCAGGGGACCTACGAGCAGTACTTC
TRBJ2-2 | NA | NA | TRBV7-9 | CASSWLGELFF | TGTGCCAGCAGCTGGTTGGGGGAGCTGTTTTTT
TRBJ2-3 | few | TRBD2 | TRBV6-4 | CASRGLAGGLSGTQYF | TGTGCCAGCAGGGGACTAGCGGGGGGTTTGAGTGGCACGCAGTATTTT
TRBJ2-3 | few | NA | TRBV5-6 | CASSLRRADTQYF | TGTGCCAGCAGCCTGAGGAGAGCAGATACGCAGTATTTT
TRBJ2-5 | NA | TRBD2 | TRBV4-2 | CASSQDRNSGGAKTQYF | TGTGCCAGCAGCCAGGACCGAAATAGCGGGGGGGCAAAGACCCAGTACTTC
TRBJ1-1 | NA | NA | TRBV9 | CASSVGGGPEAFF | TGTGCCAGCAGCGTAGGGGGGGGCCCTGAAGCTTTCTTT
TRBJ2-3 | many | TRBD2 | TRBV7-2 | CASSFPLAGGTDTQYF | TGTGCCAGCAGCTTCCCCCTAGCGGGGGGCACAGATACGCAGTATTTT
TRBJ2-5 | NA | NA | TRBV3-1 | CASSQDPWGGGETQYF | TGTGCCAGCAGCCAAGATCCATGGGGAGGTGGAGAGACCCAGTACTTC
TRBJ2-3 | NA | TRBD2 | TRBV5-1 | CASSSPREGDTQYF | TGCGCCAGCAGCAGCCCCAGGGAGGGTGATACGCAGTATTTT
TRBJ2-1 | NA | NA | TRBV20-1 | CSAPTRIRAEQFF | TGCAGTGCTCCAACACGCATCAGGGCTGAGCAGTTCTTC
TRBJ1-1 | NA | NA | TRBV7-3 | CASSPTVDSTEAFF | TGTGCCAGCAGCCCAACCGTCGACAGCACTGAAGCTTTCTTT
TRBJ2-1 | NA | NA | TRBV4-3 | CASSPRQGGNEQFF | TGCGCCAGCAGCCCGCGGCAGGGGGGAAATGAGCAGTTCTTC
TRBJ1-6 | NA | TRBD1 | TRBV7-2 | CASSWRQGANSPLHF | TGTGCCAGCAGCTGGCGACAGGGGGCAAATTCACCCCTCCACTTT
TRBJ2-2 | many | NA | TRBV7-6 | CASSLGVVETTAGELFF | TGTGCCAGCAGCTTGGGGGTCGTTGAGACCACGGCCGGGGAGCTGTTTTTT
TRBJ2-2 | few | TRBD1 | TRBV12-3/TRBV12-4 | CASRTGGAGGELFF | TGTGCCAGCAGAACAGGGGGCGCGGGCGGGGAGCTGTTTTTT
TRBJ1-4 | few | NA | TRBV7-6 | CASRGEANEKLFF | TGTGCCAGCAGGGGAGAGGCAAATGAAAAACTGTTTTTT
TRBJ2-3 | NA | NA | TRBV7-8 | CASSALTTATDTQYF | TGTGCCAGCAGCGCCTTGACGACAGCCACAGATACGCAGTATTTT
TRBJ2-2 | NA | TRBD2 | TRBV4-3 | CASSQGTRKNTGELFF | TGCGCCAGCAGCCAAGGGACTAGGAAAAACACCGGGGAGCTGTTTTTT
TRBJ1-5 | NA | TRBD1 | TRBV4-3 | CASSRTGGQPQHF | TGCGCCAGCAGCCGAACAGGGGGTCAGCCCCAGCATTTT
TRBJ1-2 | few | NA | TRBV7-2 | CASSHGLGYGYTF | TGTGCCAGCAGTCACGGTCTGGGCTATGGCTACACCTTC
TRBJ1-2 | NA | TRBD1 | TRBV5-1 | CASSLQPGGYNNGYTF | TGCGCCAGCAGCTTGCAGCCAGGGGGCTACAACAATGGCTACACCTTC
TRBJ2-1 | many | TRBD2 | TRBV7-2 | CASSRTSGGAGEQFF | TGTGCCAGCAGCCGGACTAGCGGGGGGGCCGGCGAGCAGTTCTTC
TRBJ2-7 | few | TRBD1 | TRBV6-5 | CASNRQGAYEQYF | TGTGCCAGCAATAGACAGGGGGCATACGAGCAGTACTTC
TRBJ2-1 | NA | TRBD2 | TRBV14 | CASSQFLRGVNNEQFF | TGTGCCAGCAGCCAATTTCTCCGGGGGGTTAACAATGAGCAGTTCTTC
TRBJ2-7 | many | NA | TRBV6-5 | CASSYDGVGYEQYF | TGTGCCAGCAGTTATGATGGGGTAGGCTACGAGCAGTACTTC
TRBJ2-3 | few | NA | TRBV5-4 | CASSLDPGVDTQYF | TGTGCCAGCAGCTTGGACCCAGGGGTAGATACGCAGTATTTT
TRBJ1-6 | NA | NA | TRBV10-2 | CASRKTDTLNSPLHF | TGCGCCAGCAGGAAGACGGATACTCTTAATTCACCCCTCCACTTT
TRBJ2-7 | many | TRBD1 | TRBV5-1 | CASSLVGTGTYEQYF | TGCGCCAGCAGCTTGGTCGGGACAGGCACCTACGAGCAGTACTTC
TRBJ2-6 | many | TRBD1 | TRBV6-2/TRBV6-3 | CASSPGGSGANVLTF | TGTGCCAGCAGCCCAGGGGGCTCTGGGGCCAACGTCCTGACTTTC